Shown below are 19 T cell receptor beta chains from a single sample sequenced in a study of blood T cell repertoires in COVID-19. Method: immunoSEQ multiplex PCR; TCRdb's copy keeps in-frame clones and lacks some. Among roughly 220,000 clones listed, more than 80% were seen once. Sequences were obtained from PBMCs or T cells enriched from blood (not recorded which). The receptors here all came from a woman between 18 and 30 years old in a cohort exposed to, infected with or recovered from COVID-19 (not recorded which).

The V call is TRBV28, the J call TRBJ1-3; no clear D. The germline CDR1 and CDR2 sequences are MDHEN and SYDVKM. The CDR3 sequence is 15 residues long. Trimming shortened V by 5 bases and J by 1 base, and 12 bases separated the two germline ends. CDR3: CASSPGDPSGNTIYF. The CDR3 nucleotides read TGTGCCAGCAGTCCGGGTGATCCATCTGGAAACACCATATATTTT.

This clone was picked up one time. V is TRBV28 and J is TRBJ1-5; D unclear. V was trimmed by 10 bases and J by 7 bases, leaving 14 bases between them. In germline, CDR1 is MDHEN, CDR2 SYDVKM. The CDR3 spans 12 residues. The CDR3 DNA follows: TGTGCCACCTATACTATTGGACAGCCCCAGCATTTT. It translates to CATYTIGQPQHF. Full variable domain (missing parts from reference TRBV28 and TRBJ1-5): DVKVTQSSRYLVKRTGEKVFLECVQDMDHENMFWYRQDPGLGLRLIYFSYDVKMKEKGDIPEGYSVSREKKERFSLILESASTNQTSMYLCATYTIGQPQHFGDGTRLSIL.

J is TRBJ2-7 and V is TRBV12-3 or TRBV12-4; D might be TRBD1 (5 bases). V lost 3 bases, J lost 7 bases, and 13 bases lay in between. The CDR3 has 13 amino acids. CDR3 in amino acids: CASSLGWAGEQYF. The CDR3 DNA is TGTGCCAGCAGTTTGGGGTGGGCAGGGGAGCAGTACTTC.

The V gene is TRBV2, the J gene TRBJ2-7; D ambiguous. CDR1 is SNHLY and CDR2 is FYNNEI in the germline V gene. The V and J ends lost 3 bases and 3 bases respectively, with 12 bases between them. The CDR3 contains 14 residues. This chain's CDR3 is CASSDNILNYEQYF. CDR3 nucleotide sequence: TGTGCCAGCAGTGATAATATACTAAACTACGAGCAGTACTTC.

This chain joins TRBV18 and TRBJ2-5; 8 nucleotides line up with TRBD2. J was trimmed by 2 bases and V by 4 bases; bases with no gene match: 12. Per germline, CDR1 KGHSH and CDR2 LQKENI. The CDR3 sequence is 17 residues long. CDR3 nucleotide sequence: TGTGCCAGCTCACATCGAGGGGTCACTAGCGGACAAGAGACCCAGTACTTC. It yields the protein CASSHRGVTSGQETQYF.

The chain employs TRBV15 and TRBJ2-4; D call uncertain. V gave up 1 base and J gave up 8 bases, with 6 bases separating them. The germline V gene has CDR1 LNHNV and CDR2 YYDKDF (reference sequence). There are 12 residues in the CDR3. The CDR3 reads CATSRARYIQYF. For the CDR3, the DNA is TGTGCCACCAGCAGAGCTCGGTACATTCAGTACTTC.

This rearrangement joins TRBV23-1 to TRBJ1-5; D is unclear. TRBV23-1 is an ORF for which the function is uncertain. The V end lost 0 bases, the J end lost 1 base, and 10 bases lay between the germline ends. The CDR3 consists of 16 residues. The CDR3 reads CASSQSRGVSNQPQHF. The CDR3 bases are TGCGCCAGCAGTCAATCGCGCGGGGTCAGCAATCAGCCCCAGCATTTT.

V is TRBV10-1 and J is TRBJ1-6; TRBD1 agrees at 8 bases. CDR1 is WNHNN and CDR2 is SYGVQD in the germline V gene (reference sequence). There are 13 residues in the CDR3. J gave up 6 bases and V 6 bases, and 1 base lay outside the gene matches. DNA for the CDR3: TGCGCCAGCAGGGACAGGGTTAATTCACCCCTCCACTTT. It codes for CASRDRVNSPLHF.

J is TRBJ2-3 and V is TRBV3-1 (or the pseudogene TRBV3-2), with TRBD1 matching over 12 bases. The J segment lost 3 bases and the V segment lost 1 base, leaving 11 bases of the junction unmatched. CDR3 length equals 19 residues. The germline V gene encodes CDR1 LGHDT and CDR2 YNNKEL (reference sequence). This CDR3 reads CASSQGPGQGAVWTDTQYF. The CDR3 DNA follows: TGTGCCAGCAGCCAAGGACCGGGACAGGGGGCTGTGTGGACAGATACGCAGTATTTT.

This clone was detected a few times. The chain has TRBV3-1 (or the pseudogene TRBV3-2) and TRBJ2-1; possibly TRBD2 for D (6 bases). The CDR3 sequence is 12 residues long. From germline, CDR1 is LGHDT and CDR2 YNNKEL (reference sequence). Trimming stripped 6 bases from V and 9 bases from J, with 12 bases between. This CDR3 reads CASRLGEAEQFF. For the CDR3, the DNA is TGTGCCAGCAGGTTGGGGGAGGCTGAGCAGTTCTTC.

To note about this clone: The same CDR3 arises from other DNA sequences in this sample as well. Written as DNA, the CDR3 is TGTGCCAGCAGTTTAGGAGGGAGCTCCTACAATGAGCAGTTCTTC. Translated: CASSLGGSSYNEQFF. The chain uses TRBV27 and TRBJ2-1; D is perhaps TRBD2 (6 bases). The V end was cut by 2 bases, the J end by 0 bases, with 8 bases between. Germline CDR1 MNHEY, CDR2 SMNVEV (reference sequence). This CDR3 has 15 amino acids.

The chain uses TRBV15 and TRBJ1-2; no definite D call. The CDR3 is 15 amino acids. V dropped 0 bases and J dropped 10 bases, with 18 bases sitting between them. The germline V gene encodes CDR1 LNHNV and CDR2 YYDKDF (reference sequence). This CDR3 is CATSRDRRQTETYTF. The CDR3 DNA reads as TGTGCCACCAGCAGAGATCGGCGGCAGACCGAAACCTACACCTTC.

This chain uses TRBV5-1 with TRBJ2-1; TRBD2 matches at 8 bases. The CDR3 totals 16 residues. Trimming cost V 0 bases and J 4 bases; bases outside gene matches: 6. Germline assignment: CDR1 SGHRS and CDR2 YFSETQ. CDR3 region: CASSLDPTSGYNEQFF. CDR3 sequence (DNA): TGCGCCAGCAGCTTGGATCCCACTAGCGGTTACAATGAGCAGTTCTTC.

The V call is TRBV29-1, the J call TRBJ1-5, with D possibly TRBD1 on 5 matching bases. The CDR3 consists of 13 residues. V was cut by 4 bases and J by 4 bases, with 11 bases left in between. The germline CDR1 and CDR2 sequences are SQVTM and ANQGSEA. The CDR3 here is CSVAEQDNQPQHF. As DNA, the CDR3 is TGCAGCGTTGCGGAACAGGATAATCAGCCCCAGCATTTT.

V and J are TRBV7-2 and TRBJ1-3; D not certain. CDR3 length equals 17 residues. CDR1 and CDR2 (germline): SGHTA, FQGNSA. The V and J ends lost 5 bases and 4 bases respectively, with 21 bases between them. The CDR3 DNA follows: TGTGCCAGCAGCCGGGCCAGAGGGTCCAACTCAGGAAACACCATATATTTT. This gives the protein CASSRARGSNSGNTIYF. The full variable domain, its missing parts supplied by reference TRBV7-2 and TRBJ1-3, is GAGVSQSPSNKVTEKGKDVELRCDPISGHTALYWYRQSLGQGLEFLIYFQGNSAPDKSGLPSDRFSAERTGGSVSTLTIQRTQQEDSAVYLCASSRARGSNSGNTIYFGEGSWLTVV.

The chain links TRBV18 to TRBJ2-7; 7 bases line up with TRBD2. This CDR3 is built from 17 residues. The trim removed 3 bases at V and 6 bases at J, leaving 17 bases unmatched. Germline CDR1 KGHSH, CDR2 LQKENI. The CDR3: CASSPNLGGGGPFEQYF. The CDR3 DNA follows: TGTGCCAGCTCACCCAATCTCGGTGGGGGAGGGCCGTTCGAGCAGTACTTC.

In its sample, this clone was seen once. The chain employs TRBV19 and TRBJ1-6; D is possibly TRBD1 (6 bases). This CDR3 spans 16 amino acids. Germline V lookup: CDR1 LNHDA, CDR2 SQIVND (reference sequence). V lost 3 bases and J lost 7, with 16 bases in between. The CDR3 bases are TGTGCCAGTAGTATGTTAGGGGGATCGACGAATTCACCCCTCCACTTT. Amino acids: CASSMLGGSTNSPLHF.

This clone was seen only a few times. The V gene is TRBV24-1, the J gene TRBJ2-1; 11 bases match TRBD2. The CDR3 extends over 16 amino acids. Germline CDR1 KGHDR, CDR2 SFDVKD. The junction had 7 bases not matched to a gene; V was cut back by 1 base and J by 9 bases. The CDR3 DNA follows: TGTGCCACCAGTGATTTCGGTAGCGGGAGGGCCGCTGAGCAGTTCTTC. It encodes CATSDFGSGRAAEQFF.

V gene TRBV20-1 combines with J gene TRBJ2-1; a weak D match, TRBD2 (5 bases). The CDR3 loop spans 11 amino acids. Germline-derived CDR1 and CDR2 are DFQATT and SNEGSKA (reference sequence). V shed 6 bases and J shed 9 bases, with 12 bases lying between them. CDR3 DNA: TGCAGTGCCCTTGAGGGCAGTGAGCAGTTCTTC. Translated, it gives CSALEGSEQFF.